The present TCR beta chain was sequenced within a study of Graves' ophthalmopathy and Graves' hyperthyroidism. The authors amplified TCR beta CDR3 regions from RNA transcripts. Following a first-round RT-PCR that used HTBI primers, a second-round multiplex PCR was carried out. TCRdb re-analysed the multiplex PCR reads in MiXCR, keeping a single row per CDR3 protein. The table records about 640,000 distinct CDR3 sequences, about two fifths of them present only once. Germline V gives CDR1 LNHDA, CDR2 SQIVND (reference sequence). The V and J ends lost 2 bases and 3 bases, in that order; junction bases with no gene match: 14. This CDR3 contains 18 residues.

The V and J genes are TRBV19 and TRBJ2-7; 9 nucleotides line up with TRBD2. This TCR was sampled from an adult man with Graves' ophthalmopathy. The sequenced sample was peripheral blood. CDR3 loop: CASSIRVVAGGPIYEQYF. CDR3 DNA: TGTGCCAGTAGTATAAGGGTGGTGGCGGGAGGGCCTATCTACGAGCAGTACTTC.